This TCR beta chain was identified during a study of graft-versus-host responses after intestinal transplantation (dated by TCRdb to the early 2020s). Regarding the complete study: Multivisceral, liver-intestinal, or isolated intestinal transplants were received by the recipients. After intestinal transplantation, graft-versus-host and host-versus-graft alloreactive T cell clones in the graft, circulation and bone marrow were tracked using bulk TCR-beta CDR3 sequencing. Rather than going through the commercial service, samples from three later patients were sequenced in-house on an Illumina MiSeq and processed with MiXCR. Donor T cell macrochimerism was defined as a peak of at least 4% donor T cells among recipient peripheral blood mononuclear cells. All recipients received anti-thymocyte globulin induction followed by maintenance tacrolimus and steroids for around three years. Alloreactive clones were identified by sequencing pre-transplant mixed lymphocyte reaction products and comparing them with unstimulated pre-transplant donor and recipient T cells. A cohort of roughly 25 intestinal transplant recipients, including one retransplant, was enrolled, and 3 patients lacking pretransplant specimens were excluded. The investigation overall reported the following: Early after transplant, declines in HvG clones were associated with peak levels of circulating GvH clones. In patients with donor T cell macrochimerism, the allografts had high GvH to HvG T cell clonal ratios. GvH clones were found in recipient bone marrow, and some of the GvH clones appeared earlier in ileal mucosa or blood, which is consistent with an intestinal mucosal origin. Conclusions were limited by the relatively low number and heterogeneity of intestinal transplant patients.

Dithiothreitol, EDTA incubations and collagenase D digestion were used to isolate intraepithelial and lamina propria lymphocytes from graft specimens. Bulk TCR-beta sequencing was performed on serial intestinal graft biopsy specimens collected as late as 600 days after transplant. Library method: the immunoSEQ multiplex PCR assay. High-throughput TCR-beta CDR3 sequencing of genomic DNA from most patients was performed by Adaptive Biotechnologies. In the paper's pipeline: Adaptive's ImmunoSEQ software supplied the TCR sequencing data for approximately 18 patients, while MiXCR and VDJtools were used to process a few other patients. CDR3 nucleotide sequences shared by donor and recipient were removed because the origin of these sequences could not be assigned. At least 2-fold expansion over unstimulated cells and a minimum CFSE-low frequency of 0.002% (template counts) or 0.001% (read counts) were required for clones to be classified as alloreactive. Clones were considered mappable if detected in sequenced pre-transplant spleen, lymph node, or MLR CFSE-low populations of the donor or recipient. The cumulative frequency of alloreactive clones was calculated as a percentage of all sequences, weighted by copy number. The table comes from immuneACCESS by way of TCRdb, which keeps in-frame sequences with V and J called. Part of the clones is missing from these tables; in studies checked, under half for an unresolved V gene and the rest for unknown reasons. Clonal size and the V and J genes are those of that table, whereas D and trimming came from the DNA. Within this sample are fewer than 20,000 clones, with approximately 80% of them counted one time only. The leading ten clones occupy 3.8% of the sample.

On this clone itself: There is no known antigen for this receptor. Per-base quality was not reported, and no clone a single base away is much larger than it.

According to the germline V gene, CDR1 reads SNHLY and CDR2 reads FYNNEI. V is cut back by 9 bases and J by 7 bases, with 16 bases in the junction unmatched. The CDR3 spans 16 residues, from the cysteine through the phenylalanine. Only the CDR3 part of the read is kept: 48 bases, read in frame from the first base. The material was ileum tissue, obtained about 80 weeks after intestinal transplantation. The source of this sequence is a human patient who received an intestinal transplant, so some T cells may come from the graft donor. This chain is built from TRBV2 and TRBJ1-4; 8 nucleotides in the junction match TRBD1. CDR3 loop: CASTIRPDRVVEKLFF. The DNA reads TGTGCCAGTACGATACGACCGGACAGGGTGGTTGAAAAACTGTTTTTT.